This record covers a single TCR beta chain. Its antigen is as yet unknown. These data originate in a study of cytomegalovirus exposure and HLA in healthy donors. Study details: Within the Caucasian-associated ancestry cluster were about 81% of the roughly 430 genotyped donors.

Germline V gene sequence: CDR1 LNHDA, CDR2 SQIVND (reference sequence). The CDR3 runs to 15 residues. V lost 6 bases and J lost 3, with 18 bases in between. Regarding the study as a whole: Investigators reported 164 TCR beta chains as tied to cytomegalovirus.

Primers for the PCR totalled 60 Vbeta and 13 Jbeta. Some clones are missing from TCRdb's copy, which holds only in-frame ones; the method was immunoSEQ multiplex PCR. The table includes 150,000 to 200,000 clones, about three quarters detected once. The source of this sequence is a man aged 25 to 45 in good health and CMV-seropositive. The chain employs TRBV19 and TRBJ2-7; tentatively, D is TRBD1 (5 bases). What was sequenced was PBMCs. CDR3 region: CASSPRTLLGYEQYF. The CDR3 DNA sequence: TGTGCCAGTAGCCCACGGACACTATTGGGCTACGAGCAGTACTTC.